This TCR beta chain emerged from a study of beta chain features in type 1 diabetes. Points from the study as a whole: Within each of all four CD4+ subsets, Type 1 diabetes patients had TCRB CDR3s that were moderately but significantly shorter. The naive, central memory and Treg TCRB repertoires of patients appeared to be more similar to one another than those of healthy donors.

Expressed TCRB transcripts were sequenced, since all the RNA that had been isolated was reverse transcribed. There were several million reads on average in the naive, central memory and regulatory T cell samples. Method: immunoSEQ multiplex PCR; TCRdb's copy keeps in-frame clones and lacks some. Among about 280,000 clones listed, around 16% were seen once. Every donor provided one heparinised blood draw, which averaged approximately 100 mL. Central memory, naive, regulatory and stem cell-like memory CD4+ cells were sorted by CD45RO/CCR7/CD25/CD127/CD95/CD27. This clone was detected only a few times. Its antigen is still unknown. Sequencing was done on a sample of naive CD4+ T cells from blood. The origin of this receptor is a man younger than 35 with type 1 diabetes.

In DNA form, the CDR3 reads TGTGCCAGCATGAGACCCGACCGAGGGGGAAGCAATCAGCCCCAGCATTTT. Translated: CASMRPDRGGSNQPQHF. The gene calls are TRBV27 and TRBJ1-5; D possibly corresponds to TRBD1 (6 bases). Trimming removed 7 bases from V and 1 base from J, with 20 bases in between. CDR3 length: 17 amino acids. Germline assignment: CDR1 MNHEY and CDR2 SMNVEV (reference sequence).